This T cell receptor beta chain was sequenced in a study of blood T cell repertoires in COVID-19. Study at large: Both acute and convalescent COVID-19 samples were obtained from the United States, Italy and Spain. From T cells, B-cell-depleted T cells, or PBMCs came the material, which was cDNA or gDNA.

Authors' processing steps: Reference gene primer amplification gave estimated nucleated cell counts. Sequencing was performed with immunoSEQ multiplex PCR; in TCRdb, only in-frame clones are kept and a portion is missing. V and J calls plus clone size are reproduced from that table; the DNA served to infer D and trimming. The table records 250,000 or so clones, over 65% of them present only once. Trimming cost V 4 bases and J 4 bases; bases outside gene matches: 4. The germline V gene has CDR1 SGHTS and CDR2 YDEGEE. The length of the CDR3 is 15 residues. Source material: peripheral blood. The receptor comes from an elderly woman with acute or convalescent COVID-19. The rearrangement links TRBV5-8 to TRBJ2-6, with 8 bases matching TRBD1. CDR3 nucleotide sequence: TGTGCCAGCAGCCTCAGGGGGCTAGGGGCCAACGTCCTGACTTTC. Its translation: CASSLRGLGANVLTF.